These T cell receptor beta chains were read from a single sample in a study of T-cell reconstitution after alpha-beta-depleted transplantation in children. TCRdb analysed the PCR reads with MiXCR anew, one entry per CDR3 protein. Here the sample spans around 420,000 distinct CDR3 sequences, around 15% being singletons. The starting material was PBMCs, mostly from graft donor cells, obtained 360 days after TCRalphabeta/CD19-depleted stem cell transplant. These receptors were taken from a boy under three years old who had a stem cell transplant for Wiskott-Aldrich syndrome, so the T cells may come from the graft donor. Both conserved end residues are part of each CDR3. The D gene is left open where the match is weak.

j_call: TRBJ2-4
d_call: NA
v_call: TRBV4-1
cdr3_aa: CASSQVIGQQTKNIQYF

j_call: TRBJ2-5
d_call: TRBD2
v_call: TRBV10-2
cdr3_aa: CASTLRERETQYF

j_call: TRBJ2-2
d_call: TRBD2
v_call: TRBV10-3
cdr3_aa: CATQRGDGRTHTGELFF

j_call: TRBJ2-3
d_call: NA
v_call: TRBV5-1
cdr3_aa: CASSWGRLADGTDTQYF

j_call: TRBJ2-7
d_call: NA
v_call: TRBV6-2/TRBV6-3
cdr3_aa: CASSSQGGTYEQYF

j_call: TRBJ2-3
d_call: NA
v_call: TRBV7-9
cdr3_aa: CASSSAPGSQYF

j_call: TRBJ2-1
d_call: TRBD2
v_call: TRBV4-3
cdr3_aa: CASSQVAGEVVLNEQFF

j_call: TRBJ1-1
d_call: TRBD1
v_call: TRBV7-9
cdr3_aa: CASSLRQGPMNTEAFF

j_call: TRBJ1-5
d_call: TRBD1
v_call: TRBV12-3/TRBV12-4
cdr3_aa: CASSLAGRGQSNQPQHF

j_call: TRBJ1-2
d_call: NA
v_call: TRBV30
cdr3_aa: CAWSALGGGYTF

j_call: TRBJ2-3
d_call: NA
v_call: TRBV7-8
cdr3_aa: CASSVIGGSTDTQYF

j_call: TRBJ2-3
d_call: TRBD1
v_call: TRBV7-2
cdr3_aa: CASSFGQGADTQYF

j_call: TRBJ2-4
d_call: NA
v_call: TRBV4-1
cdr3_aa: CASSQLGVAKNIQYF

j_call: TRBJ2-1
d_call: TRBD1
v_call: TRBV5-5
cdr3_aa: CASSPTGANNEQFF

j_call: TRBJ2-5
d_call: NA
v_call: TRBV5-1
cdr3_aa: CASSPGFSGETQYF

j_call: TRBJ1-4
d_call: NA
v_call: TRBV6-2/TRBV6-3
cdr3_aa: CASSNTGFDGKLFF

j_call: TRBJ2-5
d_call: TRBD1
v_call: TRBV7-9
cdr3_aa: CASSSLRTGGETQYF

j_call: TRBJ2-3
d_call: TRBD2
v_call: TRBV11-3
cdr3_aa: CASSLGLAGIADTQYF

j_call: TRBJ1-4
d_call: TRBD1
v_call: TRBV3-1
cdr3_aa: CASSKAGGLFF

j_call: TRBJ2-7
d_call: NA
v_call: TRBV14
cdr3_aa: CASSQGHQVYEQYF

j_call: TRBJ2-1
d_call: NA
v_call: TRBV5-1
cdr3_aa: CASSLGQKNNEQFF

j_call: TRBJ2-5
d_call: TRBD2
v_call: TRBV5-1
cdr3_aa: CASSLFWEGQETQYF

j_call: TRBJ2-4
d_call: NA
v_call: TRBV3-1
cdr3_aa: CASSQGRGNIQYF

j_call: TRBJ2-4
d_call: TRBD2
v_call: TRBV11-2
cdr3_aa: CASSLGRGGSKNIQYF